One sample yielded the 32 T cell receptor beta chains listed below, sequenced in a study of shared clonotypes between healthy human individuals. Clones were sequenced by immunoSEQ multiplex PCR, and TCRdb holds only the in-frame ones, with some missing. The table has about 690,000 clones, 80% to 95% seen once; the top ten hold 34%. Sequencing used memory CD8+ T cells from PBMCs. The subset was: CD45RO+ cells pooled with CCR7-negative TemRA cells. The origin of the receptors is a young man in good health. Some clones in this sample may be carry-over from other donors' samples.

This clone came up once. The chain recombines TRBV6-5 with TRBJ2-6; D gene uncertain. V was clipped by 0 bases and J by 0 bases, with 6 bases between them. This CDR3 region has 16 residues. The germline gives CDR1 MNHEY, CDR2 SVGAGI. Here the CDR3 DNA reads TGTGCCAGCAGTTACTCTTCCGGCTCTGGGGCCAACGTCCTGACTTTC. It encodes CASSYSSGSGANVLTF.

The chain links TRBV9 to TRBJ2-5; 9 bases line up with TRBD1. Germline loops: CDR1 SGDLS, CDR2 YYNGEE. After removal of 2 bases from V and 0 bases from J, the junction contained 2 bases not matched to a gene. The CDR3 has 15 amino acids. The CDR3 region is CASSVGQGNQETQYF. The CDR3 DNA reads as TGTGCCAGCAGCGTGGGACAGGGTAACCAAGAGACCCAGTACTTC.

V is TRBV4-2 and J is TRBJ2-1; 11 bases fit TRBD2. Per the germline V gene, CDR1 is LGHNA and CDR2 is YNFKEQ. The CDR3 contains 17 residues. Trimming cost V 1 base and J 3 bases; bases outside gene matches: 5. CDR3 loop: CASSQVPTSGDYNEQFF. CDR3 in DNA: TGTGCCAGCAGCCAAGTTCCGACTAGCGGGGACTACAATGAGCAGTTCTTC.

This clone was recorded once. The chain links TRBV5-1 to TRBJ2-4, with 12 nucleotides matching TRBD2. Germline-derived CDR1 and CDR2 are SGHRS and YFSETQ. With V trimmed by 4 bases and J by 6 bases, 20 bases remained unmatched. This CDR3 region has 20 residues. The CDR3 spells CASSPRSGGLAGMIGNIQYF. The CDR3 DNA follows: TGCGCCAGCAGCCCCCGGTCGGGCGGACTAGCGGGAATGATAGGAAACATTCAGTACTTC.

The V gene is TRBV19, the J gene TRBJ1-1; 9 bases are shared with TRBD1. V gave up 6 bases and J gave up 5 bases; unmatched junction bases: 7. The CDR3 is 14 residues long. The germline CDR1 and CDR2 sequences are LNHDA and SQIVND (reference sequence). The CDR3, as DNA: TGTGCCAGTAGCGCACAGGGGGCGAATACTGAAGCTTTCTTT. Its translation: CASSAQGANTEAFF.

The genes are TRBV9 and TRBJ2-2; D may match TRBD1 or TRBD2 (6 bases each). V lost 1 base and J lost 4, with 14 bases in between. The CDR3 sequence is 16 residues long. Germline V gives CDR1 SGDLS, CDR2 YYNGEE. The CDR3 sequence is CASSVSGRDITGELFF. Here the CDR3 DNA reads TGTGCCAGCAGCGTATCCGGGCGGGACATCACCGGGGAGCTGTTTTTT.

The V call is TRBV5-4, the J call TRBJ2-2; TRBD2 matches 7 bases. Germline CDR1 is SGHNT and CDR2 is YYREEE (reference sequence). This CDR3 contains 16 residues. The junction had 11 bases not matched to a gene; V was cut back by 2 bases and J by 7 bases. CDR3 sequence: CASSFNWGRAFGELFF. The CDR3 nucleotides are TGTGCCAGCAGCTTTAATTGGGGGAGGGCCTTCGGGGAGCTGTTTTTT.

The gene calls are TRBV27 and TRBJ2-2; the D gene could be TRBD1 or TRBD2 (6 bases each). V was pared by 4 bases and J by 9 bases, with 15 bases between. This CDR3 region has 14 residues. Germline CDR1 is MNHEY and CDR2 is SMNVEV (reference sequence). This chain's CDR3 is CASSSPFGGRELFF. CDR3 nucleotides: TGTGCCAGCAGTTCCCCCTTTGGGGGGCGGGAGCTGTTTTTT.

The chain uses TRBV12-5 and TRBJ2-1; the D gene is possibly TRBD2 (5 bases). Germline V gene lookup returns CDR1 LGHNT and CDR2 FRNRAP. This CDR3 has 14 residues. V shed 4 bases and J shed 2 bases, with 9 bases lying between them. CDR3 nucleotides: TGTGCTAGTGGTTCTGAGGGAACCTACAATGAGCAGTTCTTC. It encodes CASGSEGTYNEQFF.

The chain couples TRBV14 to TRBJ1-1; TRBD1 aligns across 9 bases. CDR3 length: 15 residues. Germline loops: CDR1 SGHDN, CDR2 FVKESK. V lost 4 bases, J lost 8 bases, and 11 bases stayed unmatched. This CDR3 is CASSPPWGQGTEAFF. CDR3 nucleotides: TGTGCCAGCAGCCCCCCCTGGGGACAGGGAACGGAAGCTTTCTTT.

This chain links TRBV2 with TRBJ2-1; D assignment may be TRBD1 or TRBD2 (6 bases each). Germline CDR1 and CDR2: SNHLY and FYNNEI. Trimming took 1 base from V and 3 from J, leaving 10 bases between them. This CDR3 contains 15 residues. CDR3 region: CASSEGAGHYNEQFF. CDR3 DNA sequence: TGTGCCAGCAGTGAAGGGGCGGGACACTACAATGAGCAGTTCTTC. The whole variable domain, filled in from reference TRBV2 and TRBJ2-1, reads EPEVTQTPSHQVTQMGQEVILRCVPISNHLYFYWYRQILGQKVEFLVSFYNNEISEKSEIFDDQFSVERPDGSNFTLKIRSTKLEDSAMYFCASSEGAGHYNEQFFGPGTRLTVL.

The chain uses TRBV13 and TRBJ2-3; D unresolved. V shed 0 bases and J shed 1 base, with 2 bases lying between them. The germline V gene has CDR1 PRHDT and CDR2 FYEKMQ (reference sequence). The CDR3 extends over 13 amino acids. CDR3 region: CASSLGRTDTQYF. The CDR3 coding sequence is TGTGCCAGCAGCTTAGGTCGCACAGATACGCAGTATTTT. Using reference TRBV13 and TRBJ2-3 for the parts outside the CDR3, the full variable domain is AAGVIQSPRHLIKEKRETATLKCYPIPRHDTVYWYQQGPGQDPQFLISFYEKMQSDKGSIPDRFSAQQFSDYHSELNMSSLELGDSALYFCASSLGRTDTQYFGPGTRLTVL.

The chain uses TRBV27 and TRBJ1-3; D ambiguous. There are 16 residues in the CDR3. Germline V gene lookup returns CDR1 MNHEY and CDR2 SMNVEV (reference sequence). The V end was cut by 0 bases, the J end by 1 base, with 10 bases between. DNA of the CDR3: TGTGCCAGCAGTTTATCAGGGATTCTATCTGGAAACACCATATATTTT. Translation: CASSLSGILSGNTIYF.

As for this clone: Other DNA sequences in the sample encode the same CDR3. This chain connects TRBV25-1 to TRBJ2-1; the match to TRBD2 covers 10 bases. V shed 8 bases, J shed 0 bases, and the junction held 4 bases outside the gene matches. Germline V gene data show CDR1 as MGHDK and CDR2 as SYGVNS. The CDR3 runs 15 residues. The DNA for the CDR3 is TGTGCCAGCCGGGCTAGCGGGAGCTCCTACAATGAGCAGTTCTTC. This translates into CASRASGSSYNEQFF.

The chain carries TRBV27 and TRBJ2-7, with 10 bases matching TRBD2. The V gene end was trimmed by 2 bases and the J gene end by 4 bases; junction bases not matched to a gene: 2. The CDR3 is made up of 14 amino acids. CDR1 is MNHEY and CDR2 is SMNVEV in the germline V gene (reference sequence). The CDR3 DNA reads as TGTGCCAGCAGTTTAGCTAGCGGGAGATACGAGCAGTACTTC. It encodes CASSLASGRYEQYF.

The chain carries TRBV29-1 and TRBJ1-2, with 9 bases identical to TRBD1. V was pared by 7 bases and J by 8 bases, with 5 bases of the junction left unmatched. The CDR3 totals 11 residues. CDR1 and CDR2 from the germline V gene are SQVTM and ANQGSEA. The chain's CDR3 is CSAWTGDGYTF. CDR3 DNA: TGCAGCGCCTGGACAGGGGACGGCTACACCTTC.

This sequence joins TRBV5-4 and TRBJ2-3; 8 bases match TRBD2. This CDR3 has 16 residues. J lost 2 bases, V lost 5 bases, and 10 bases had no gene match. CDR1 and CDR2 (germline): SGHNT, YYREEE (reference sequence). The CDR3 reads CASRKLAGSVTDTQYF. In DNA form, the CDR3 reads TGTGCCAGCAGAAAATTAGCGGGGTCCGTCACAGATACGCAGTATTTT.

This clone was recorded many times. The rearrangement joins TRBV6-4 to TRBJ2-3; TRBD2 aligns across 8 bases. The trim removed 4 bases at V and 3 bases at J, leaving 9 bases unmatched. The CDR3 is made up of 16 amino acids. Germline loops: CDR1 MRHNA, CDR2 SNTAGT. CDR3 amino acids: CASSASAAGATDTQYF. CDR3 nucleotide sequence: TGTGCCAGCAGTGCTTCCGCAGCGGGAGCAACAGATACGCAGTATTTT.

This sequence joins TRBV7-3 and TRBJ2-1; either TRBD1 or TRBD2 may fit D (5 bases each). V was clipped by 2 bases and J by 6 bases, with 14 bases between them. CDR1 SGHTA and CDR2 FQGTGA come from the germline V gene. This CDR3 is built from 15 residues. The CDR3 spells CASSLEVGTLNEQFF. In DNA form, the CDR3 reads TGTGCCAGCAGCTTAGAGGTGGGGACCCTCAATGAGCAGTTCTTC. Using reference TRBV7-3 and TRBJ2-1 for the parts outside the CDR3, the full variable domain is GAGVSQTPSNKVTEKGKYVELRCDPISGHTALYWYRQSLGQGPEFLIYFQGTGAADDSGLPNDRFFAVRPEGSVSTLKIQRTERGDSAVYLCASSLEVGTLNEQFFGPGTRLTVL.

This rearrangement joins TRBV9 to TRBJ1-1; TRBD1 might be the D (6 bases). The CDR3 totals 16 residues. Trimming shortened V by 7 bases and J by 3 bases, and 22 bases separated the two germline ends. Germline V gives CDR1 SGDLS, CDR2 YYNGEE. The CDR3 coding sequence is TGTGCCAGCGTAGGCCCGGGGGGCCGGAGGGACACTGAAGCTTTCTTT. It specifies CASVGPGGRRDTEAFF.

The chain recombines TRBV4-3 with TRBJ1-2; 10 bases are a match to TRBD1. With V trimmed by 4 bases and J by 4 bases, 12 bases remained unmatched. Per the germline V gene, CDR1 is LGHNA and CDR2 is YSLEER. CDR3 length equals 17 residues. The CDR3 region is CASSPSDRGPGTYGYTF. For the CDR3, the DNA is TGCGCCAGCAGCCCGTCTGACAGGGGGCCCGGTACCTATGGCTACACCTTC.

CDR3 nucleotide sequence: TGTGCCAGCAGCTTGGGGGAGACTGAAGCTTTCTTT. This gives the protein CASSLGETEAFF. The chain uses TRBV11-2 and TRBJ1-1; D perhaps matches TRBD1 (5 bases). The germline CDR1 and CDR2 sequences are SGHAT and FQNNGV. Trimming removed 3 bases at V and 5 bases at J, with 7 bases between. The CDR3 runs 12 residues.

The chain carries TRBV21-1 and TRBJ2-1. TRBV21-1 is annotated as a pseudogene. This CDR3 comprises 16 residues. CDR3 bases: TGTGCCAGCAGCAAACCGGGGACCCTACTTAAGGATGAGCAGTTCTTC. This codes for CASSKPGTLLKDEQFF.

Regarding this clone: This sample also contains other DNA sequences that code for the same CDR3. The V gene is TRBV29-1, the J gene TRBJ2-7; 7 nucleotides align to TRBD1. The CDR3 has 12 residues. Germline-derived CDR1 and CDR2 are SQVTM and ANQGSEA. Germline trimming cut 3 bases from V and 4 bases from J; bases unmatched to any gene: 3. The CDR3: CSVERGRYEQYF. The CDR3, as DNA: TGCAGCGTTGAGAGGGGGCGATACGAGCAGTACTTC.

The genes are TRBV6-5 and TRBJ1-6; TRBD1 agrees at 7 bases. J gave up 9 bases and V 4 bases, and 9 bases lay outside the gene matches. In germline, CDR1 is MNHEY, CDR2 SVGAGI. The CDR3 sequence is 15 residues long. This CDR3 reads CASSSAEGARSPLHF. The CDR3 DNA sequence: TGTGCCAGCAGTTCCGCCGAGGGGGCCCGTTCACCCCTCCACTTT.

V is TRBV13 and J is TRBJ2-1; 10 nucleotides match TRBD2. The V and J ends lost 5 bases and 8 bases, in that order; junction bases with no gene match: 15. The CDR3 sequence is 17 residues long. Germline values: CDR1 PRHDT, CDR2 FYEKMQ (reference sequence). CDR3 residues: CASSPLRAASGRYEQFF. CDR3 nucleotide sequence: TGTGCCAGCAGCCCCCTCCGGGCGGCTAGCGGGAGATATGAGCAGTTCTTC. Supplemented by reference TRBV13 and TRBJ2-1, the full variable domain reads AAGVIQSPRHLIKEKRETATLKCYPIPRHDTVYWYQQGPGQDPQFLISFYEKMQSDKGSIPDRFSAQQFSDYHSELNMSSLELGDSALYFCASSPLRAASGRYEQFFGPGTRLTVL.

The CDR3 nucleotides are TGTGCCAGCAGCTTTGAGGGGCCCCGGAACACCGGGGAGCTGTTTTTT. Translation gives CASSFEGPRNTGELFF. The rearrangement joins TRBV5-4 to TRBJ2-2; D tentatively fits TRBD1 or TRBD2 (5 bases each). V lost 2 bases and J lost 1, with 12 bases in between. The CDR3 is 16 amino acids. The germline V gene has CDR1 SGHNT and CDR2 YYREEE (reference sequence).

On this clone itself: This sample includes further DNA sequences coding for the same CDR3. The CDR3 here is CASSVGGPNYGYTF. The CDR3 nucleotides read TGTGCCAGCAGCGTAGGGGGACCGAACTATGGCTACACCTTC. The chain uses TRBV9 and TRBJ1-2; tentatively, D is TRBD1 (5 bases). Germline CDR1 SGDLS, CDR2 YYNGEE. V lost 0 bases and J 2 bases, leaving 8 bases between the germline ends. The CDR3 spans 14 residues.

The chain employs TRBV19 and TRBJ1-1; D is unresolved. Germline V gene sequence: CDR1 LNHDA, CDR2 SQIVND (reference sequence). The ends were cut back, 1 base at V and 3 bases at J, with 15 bases in the middle. The CDR3 is 16 amino acids. The CDR3 reads CASSIGTGPVDTEAFF. DNA of the CDR3: TGTGCCAGTAGTATAGGAACCGGGCCAGTAGACACTGAAGCTTTCTTT.

This chain uses TRBV6-5 with TRBJ2-2; D might be TRBD1 (6 bases). Germline lookup yields CDR1 MNHEY and CDR2 SVGAGI. V lost 7 bases and J lost 5, with 17 bases in between. The CDR3 sequence is 15 residues long. CDR3 sequence: CASTVGGHETGELFF. The DNA of the CDR3 is TGTGCCAGCACCGTAGGGGGACACGAGACCGGGGAGCTGTTTTTT.

The chain uses TRBV7-9 and TRBJ2-7; 9 nucleotides match TRBD1. The CDR3 totals 16 residues. Germline loops: CDR1 SEHNR, CDR2 FQNEAQ (reference sequence). J gave up 6 bases and V 4 bases, and 13 bases lay outside the gene matches. The CDR3 region is CASSSSLGTGISEQYF. DNA for the CDR3: TGTGCCAGCAGCTCCTCCTTAGGGACAGGGATCTCCGAGCAGTACTTC.

J is TRBJ1-5 and V is TRBV6-5; D remains ambiguous. Germline assignment: CDR1 MNHEY and CDR2 SVGAGI. The CDR3 length is 14 residues. V was pared by 5 bases and J by 3 bases, with 11 bases between. The CDR3 sequence: CASSLGWDNQPQHF. CDR3 DNA sequence: TGTGCCAGCAGTCTGGGATGGGACAATCAGCCCCAGCATTTT.